This TCR beta chain appears in the sequencing data of a study of CD8 T cells in Susac syndrome. Random hexamers were used to reverse transcribe an amount of about 0.45 to 1 ug RNA. The immunoSEQ assay covered 54 Vbeta and 13 Jbeta segments for CDR3. One entry per CDR3 protein, called by TCRdb with MiXCR from the immunoSEQ multiplex PCR reads. The top ten hold around 0.22% of the sample, which has about 130,000 distinct CDR3 sequences, 90% to 95% seen once. Negative isolation yielded the CD8+ and CD4+ T cells, while FACS enriched the TEMRA cells. This clonotype was seen a few times. The germline V and J ends were trimmed by 6 bases and 4 bases, with 10 bases remaining between them. CDR1 and CDR2 (germline): KGHSH, LQKENI. This CDR3 comprises 13 residues.

The chain combines TRBV18 with TRBJ1-5, with D maybe TRBD1 (5 bases). Material for sequencing was CD8+ T cells from PBMCs. This clonotype was obtained from a human donor with multiple sclerosis. CDR3 bases: TGTGCCAGCTCGCCAGAGGGGAATCAGCCCCAGCATTTT. Translated, it gives CASSPEGNQPQHF.